The TCR beta chain described here comes from a study of control samples from healthy donors and cancer patients (TCRdb year 2020). Of note for this clone: What this receptor recognizes is not known. Per-base quality was not reported, and no clone a single base away is much larger than it.

The germline V gene provides CDR1 KGHSH and CDR2 LQKENI. From its cysteine to its phenylalanine, the CDR3 spans 15 amino acids. Left in the record is the CDR3 DNA by itself, 45 bases read in frame from the first base. The junction carries 16 bases between V and J, which are trimmed by 3 bases and 4 bases respectively. The library was obtained by the immunoSEQ multiplex PCR assay. Held by TCRdb, this immuneACCESS table contains in-frame sequences only and omits some clones. Under half of the omission traces to an unresolved V gene where checked; the cause of the rest is unknown. This sample gives around 55,000 clones in total; approximately 89% of them show up just once. The top ten constitute about 1.6% of the sample.

Source material: PBMCs. The sequence links TRBV18 to TRBJ2-7, with the D gene not confidently named. The sequence came from a man in his forties or fifties with colorectal cancer. CDR3 protein: CASSPVNFVGYEQYF. The DNA sequence reads TGTGCCAGCTCACCGGTAAATTTTGTGGGTTACGAGCAGTACTTC.